These T cell receptor beta chains were read from a single sample in a study of T-cell reconstitution after alpha-beta-depleted transplantation in children. TCRdb fed the PCR reads into MiXCR, producing one record per CDR3 protein. The repertoire consists of some 440,000 distinct CDR3 sequences, with around 15% occurring once and the leading ten covering 25% to 30%. The material sequenced was PBMCs, mostly from graft donor cells, taken 360 days after TCRalphabeta/CD19-depleted stem cell transplant. Source of these receptors: a boy less than two years old who had a stem cell transplant for Wiskott-Aldrich syndrome, so the T cells may come from the graft donor. The CDR3 runs from the conserved cysteine through the conserved F or W. Each record gives: CDR3 protein, CDR3 DNA, J gene, D gene, clone size, V gene. The D gene is left open where the match is weak. The listing skips clone size in some rows; elsewhere it reads once, few, many or a size class.

CDR3: CASSFTRGTDTQYF
DNA: TGTGCCAGCAGTTTTACGAGGGGCACAGATACGCAGTATTTT
J: TRBJ2-3
D: .
size: many
V: TRBV27

CDR3: CASSGLGSGHNEQFF
DNA: TGTGCCAGCAGCGGACTTGGTAGCGGGCACAATGAGCAGTTCTTC
J: TRBJ2-1
D: TRBD2
size: .
V: TRBV3-1

CDR3: CASSWRSPSGASVLTF
DNA: TGCGCCAGCAGCTGGCGGAGTCCCTCTGGGGCCAGCGTCCTGACTTTC
J: TRBJ2-6
D: .
size: .
V: TRBV5-1

CDR3: CASSQGQGQGRTEAFF
DNA: TGTGCCAGCAGCCAAGGTCAGGGACAGGGGCGCACTGAAGCTTTCTTT
J: TRBJ1-1
D: TRBD1
size: .
V: TRBV3-1

CDR3: CASSEAGPPYEQYF
DNA: TGTGCCAGCAGTGAAGCGGGACCCCCTTACGAGCAGTACTTC
J: TRBJ2-7
D: .
size: .
V: TRBV6-1

CDR3: CSVVTWGYEQYF
DNA: TGCAGCGTTGTGACCTGGGGTTACGAGCAGTACTTC
J: TRBJ2-7
D: .
size: .
V: TRBV29-1

CDR3: CASSVGLTQETQYF
DNA: TGTGCCAGCAGCGTGGGACTAACTCAAGAGACCCAGTACTTC
J: TRBJ2-5
D: TRBD2
size: .
V: TRBV5-6

CDR3: CASSVAGVLTF
DNA: TGTGCCAGCAGCGTAGCGGGAGTCCTGACTTTC
J: TRBJ2-6
D: .
size: .
V: TRBV9

CDR3: CATKDSSSYEQYF
DNA: TGTGCCACCAAGGACTCCTCTTCCTACGAGCAGTACTTC
J: TRBJ2-7
D: .
size: .
V: TRBV24-1

CDR3: CASSLIRLAGVRYNEQFF
DNA: TGTGCCAGCAGCCTGATCCGACTAGCGGGAGTTCGTTACAATGAGCAGTTCTTC
J: TRBJ2-1
D: TRBD2
size: few
V: TRBV5-6

CDR3: CASSQPLGSPLHF
DNA: TGCGCCAGCAGCCAGCCCTTAGGGTCACCCCTCCACTTT
J: TRBJ1-6
D: .
size: few
V: TRBV4-1

CDR3: CASSQERRTSGISTDTQYF
DNA: TGTGCCAGCAGCCAAGAGCGCCGGACTAGCGGGATTAGCACAGATACGCAGTATTTT
J: TRBJ2-3
D: TRBD2
size: .
V: TRBV14

CDR3: CASSSGGGTGNQPQHF
DNA: TGTGCCAGCAGTTCGGGGGGCGGGACAGGGAACCAGCCCCAGCATTTT
J: TRBJ1-5
D: TRBD1
size: .
V: TRBV7-9

CDR3: CASSASGGAGEQFF
DNA: TGTGCCAGCAGTGCGAGCGGGGGGGCCGGTGAGCAGTTCTTC
J: TRBJ2-1
D: TRBD2
size: few
V: TRBV6-2/TRBV6-3

CDR3: CASSQDMGLAGRTYEQYF
DNA: TGTGCCAGCAGCCAAGATATGGGACTAGCGGGGCGCACCTACGAGCAGTACTTC
J: TRBJ2-7
D: TRBD2
size: .
V: TRBV3-1

CDR3: CASSLLGAETQYF
DNA: TGTGCCAGCAGCTTATTGGGGGCAGAGACCCAGTACTTC
J: TRBJ2-5
D: .
size: .
V: TRBV7-2

CDR3: CASSLDAGEQYF
DNA: TGTGCCAGCAGCTTAGATGCAGGCGAGCAGTACTTC
J: TRBJ2-7
D: .
size: few
V: TRBV7-9

CDR3: CASSAADLGNTIYF
DNA: TGTGCCAGCAGTGCGGCTGATCTCGGAAACACCATATATTTT
J: TRBJ1-3
D: .
size: .
V: TRBV25-1

CDR3: CASSRRDHQETQYF
DNA: TGTGCCAGCAGCCGTCGGGACCATCAAGAGACCCAGTACTTC
J: TRBJ2-5
D: .
size: few
V: TRBV7-9

CDR3: CASSFLFGTDTQYF
DNA: TGTGCCAGCAGTTTTCTTTTTGGCACAGATACGCAGTATTTT
J: TRBJ2-3
D: .
size: few
V: TRBV27

CDR3: CATSKETSAGRYNEQFF
DNA: TGTGCCACCAGCAAGGAGACTAGTGCAGGGAGGTACAATGAGCAGTTCTTC
J: TRBJ2-1
D: .
size: few
V: TRBV15

CDR3: CASSPGFEQFF
DNA: TGTGCCAGCAGTCCGGGGTTTGAGCAGTTCTTC
J: TRBJ2-1
D: .
size: few
V: TRBV12-3/TRBV12-4

CDR3: CASSLSGGELFF
DNA: TGTGCCAGCAGCCTCTCTGGCGGGGAGCTGTTTTTT
J: TRBJ2-2
D: .
size: few
V: TRBV16

CDR3: CASSDSRPGEQFF
DNA: TGTGCCAGCAGTGACTCTAGACCCGGTGAGCAGTTCTTC
J: TRBJ2-1
D: .
size: .
V: TRBV2

CDR3: CASSPIRSSYEQYF
DNA: TGTGCCAGCAGCCCTATTCGGAGCTCCTACGAGCAGTACTTC
J: TRBJ2-7
D: .
size: .
V: TRBV7-9

CDR3: CASSQGPQGEYEQYF
DNA: TGTGCCAGCAGCCAAGGTCCCCAGGGGGAATACGAGCAGTACTTC
J: TRBJ2-7
D: TRBD1
size: few
V: TRBV4-2

CDR3: CATRTNNEQFF
DNA: TGTGCCACCAGAACGAACAATGAGCAGTTCTTC
J: TRBJ2-1
D: .
size: few
V: TRBV15

CDR3: CASSPGLSSYNSPLHF
DNA: TGCGCCAGCAGCCCTGGATTGAGCTCCTATAATTCACCCCTCCACTTT
J: TRBJ1-6
D: .
size: many
V: TRBV5-1

CDR3: CSALALYEQYF
DNA: TGCAGTGCCCTAGCCCTGTACGAGCAGTACTTC
J: TRBJ2-7
D: .
size: .
V: TRBV20-1